Following are 5 T cell receptor beta chains from one sample sequenced in a study of tumor-infiltrating lymphocytes in oesophageal squamous cell carcinoma. TCRdb reanalysed the PCR reads using MiXCR and keeps one entry per CDR3 protein. The table includes 13,000 or so distinct CDR3 sequences, less than 65% detected once. The sequenced sample was normal esophageal tissue next to the tumor. All receptors come from a male donor with esophageal squamous cell carcinoma.

The gene calls are TRBV24-1 and TRBJ2-2, with 9 bases fitting TRBD2. Germline CDR1 and CDR2: KGHDR and SFDVKD. This CDR3 is 17 amino acids long. After removal of 0 bases from V and 2 bases from J, the junction contained 3 bases not matched to a gene. CDR3 sequence reads: CATSDLGSGGNTGELFF. Here the CDR3 DNA reads TGTGCCACCAGTGATTTGGGTAGCGGGGGTAACACCGGGGAGCTGTTTTTT.

This chain uses TRBV7-6 with TRBJ2-1; unclear D gene. This CDR3 has 13 residues. Germline lookup yields CDR1 SGHVS and CDR2 FNYEAQ. Between the trimmed V and J ends, which lost 3 bases and 5 bases, there was a span of 8 bases. The CDR3 sequence is CASSFSEDNEQFF. In DNA form, the CDR3 reads TGTGCCAGCAGCTTCTCCGAGGACAATGAGCAGTTCTTC.

This clonotype came up a few times. The chain recombines TRBV7-2 with TRBJ2-1; D may be TRBD1 (6 bases). Gene TRBJ2-5 matches the end of the DNA better, so the J call may be wrong. Germline V lookup: CDR1 SGHTA, CDR2 FQGNSA. There are 12 residues in the CDR3. In DNA form, the CDR3 reads TGTGCCAGCACCCTCTTAGGGGGGACCCAGTACTTC. Translating gives CASTLLGGTQYF.

This clonotype is termed medium-sized. This chain joins TRBV6-1 and TRBJ2-5; 7 nucleotides match TRBD2. V was clipped by 3 bases and J by 5 bases; unmatched bases: 9. The CDR3 is made up of 15 amino acids. Germline CDR1 reads MNHNS; CDR2 reads SASEGT. CDR3 region: CASSDPWGGKETQYF. The CDR3 DNA is TGTGCCAGCAGTGACCCCTGGGGGGGGAAGGAGACCCAGTACTTC.

The J gene is TRBJ2-2, the V gene TRBV7-3, with 10 bases that match TRBD1. This CDR3 has 18 amino acids. From germline, CDR1 is SGHTA and CDR2 FQGTGA. Trimming at V came to 2 bases and at J to 5 bases, leaving 11 bases not matched to a gene. CDR3 DNA: TGTGCCAGCAGCTTAGTTGTCTCGGGACAGGGGCGTACCGGGGAGCTGTTTTTT. It codes for CASSLVVSGQGRTGELFF.